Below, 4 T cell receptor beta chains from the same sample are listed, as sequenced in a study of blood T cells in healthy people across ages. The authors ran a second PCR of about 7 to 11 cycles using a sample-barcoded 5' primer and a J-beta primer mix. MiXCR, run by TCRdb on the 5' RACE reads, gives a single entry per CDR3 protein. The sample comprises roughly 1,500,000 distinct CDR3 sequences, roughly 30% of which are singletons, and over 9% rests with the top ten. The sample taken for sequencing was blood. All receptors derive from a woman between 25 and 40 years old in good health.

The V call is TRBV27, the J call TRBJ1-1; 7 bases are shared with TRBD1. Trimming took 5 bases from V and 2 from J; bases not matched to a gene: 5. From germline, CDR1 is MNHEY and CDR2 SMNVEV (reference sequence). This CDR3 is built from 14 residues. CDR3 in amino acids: CASSVAGGNTEAFF. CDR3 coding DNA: TGTGCCAGCAGTGTCGCAGGGGGAAACACTGAAGCTTTCTTT.

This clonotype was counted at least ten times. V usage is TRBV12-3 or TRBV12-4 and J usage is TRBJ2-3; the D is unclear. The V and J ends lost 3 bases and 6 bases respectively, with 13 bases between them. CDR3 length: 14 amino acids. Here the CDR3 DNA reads TGTGCCAGCAGTTTGAGTGAGGCCAAGGATACGCAGTATTTT. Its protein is CASSLSEAKDTQYF.

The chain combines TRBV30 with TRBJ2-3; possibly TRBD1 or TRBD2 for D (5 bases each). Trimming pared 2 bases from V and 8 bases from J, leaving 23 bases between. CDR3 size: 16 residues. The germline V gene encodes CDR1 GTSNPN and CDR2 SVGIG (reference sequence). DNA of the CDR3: TGTGCCTGGAGTTCGCCGGACGGGAACTGGGGCAGTACGCAGTATTTT. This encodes CAWSSPDGNWGSTQYF.

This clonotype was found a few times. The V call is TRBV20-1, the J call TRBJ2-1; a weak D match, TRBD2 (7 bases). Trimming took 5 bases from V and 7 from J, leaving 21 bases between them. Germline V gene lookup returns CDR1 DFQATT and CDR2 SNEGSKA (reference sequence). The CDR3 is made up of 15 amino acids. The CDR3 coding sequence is TGCAGTGCTGGGGGGGCGGGCCCTTCTACTAATGAGCAGTTCTTC. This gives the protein CSAGGAGPSTNEQFF.